The entry below gives a single T cell receptor (beta chain) sequence along with its context. Its specificity is unknown. Germline CDR1 and CDR2: MGHRA and YSYEKL. The germline V and J ends were trimmed by 4 bases and 8 bases, with 15 bases remaining between them. There are 14 residues in the CDR3. Primers for the PCR totalled 60 Vbeta and 13 Jbeta. In the source study's methods: Later work found around 85 million unique TCR beta chains, with approximately 12 million shared. Measured with immunoSEQ multiplex PCR; TCRdb has only the in-frame clones, and not every one. V, J and clone size are taken as reported in that table, and D and trimming were inferred from the DNA itself. The repertoire holds some 140,000 clones, about 80% seen once, with roughly 6.8% in the top ten. The source of the sample is a study of cytomegalovirus exposure and HLA in healthy donors. Study-level background: Prior work identified around 100 million unique TCR beta sequences in approximately 200 million T cells. HLA-typed donors were the source of 83 million or so unique TCRs held in an early data release. Study-wide points: In a later analysis, several top co-occurrence clusters appeared linked to parvovirus B19, influenza, CMV and Epstein-Barr virus.

The chain recombines TRBV4-1 with TRBJ2-1; D ambiguous. Material for sequencing was PBMCs. This clonotype was obtained from a man aged 35 to 55 in good health and CMV-seropositive. In DNA, the CDR3 is TGCGCCAGCAGCCGCCTTTTTAGCAGTGATGAGCAGTTCTTC. It translates to CASSRLFSSDEQFF.